This TCR beta chain originates from a study of shared clonotypes between healthy human individuals. CD8 cells classed as naive were CD45RO-negative and positively selected for CCR7, excluding terminally differentiated effector memory CD45RA+ cells. The germline V gene has CDR1 LNHNV and CDR2 YYDKDF (reference sequence). The ends were cut back, 5 bases at V and 8 bases at J, with 13 bases in the middle. The CDR3 sequence is 13 residues long. Some clones are missing from TCRdb's copy, which holds only in-frame ones; the method was immunoSEQ multiplex PCR. The top ten hold about 1.1% of the sample, which has over 2 million clones, just under 95% seen once.

This chain links TRBV15 with TRBJ2-1; unclear D gene. The sample was naive CD8+ T cells sorted from blood. The sequence was obtained from a man aged 18 to 30 in good health. DNA for the CDR3: TGTGCCACCAGCCCCCGCCGGTCAGATGAGCAGTTCTTC. As protein: CATSPRRSDEQFF. Filled out from reference TRBV15 and TRBJ2-1, the complete variable domain reads DAMVIQNPRYQVTQFGKPVTLSCSQTLNHNVMYWYQQKSSQAPKLLFHYYDKDFNNEADTPDNFQSRRPNTSFCFLDIRSPGLGDTAMYLCATSPRRSDEQFFGPGTRLTVL.